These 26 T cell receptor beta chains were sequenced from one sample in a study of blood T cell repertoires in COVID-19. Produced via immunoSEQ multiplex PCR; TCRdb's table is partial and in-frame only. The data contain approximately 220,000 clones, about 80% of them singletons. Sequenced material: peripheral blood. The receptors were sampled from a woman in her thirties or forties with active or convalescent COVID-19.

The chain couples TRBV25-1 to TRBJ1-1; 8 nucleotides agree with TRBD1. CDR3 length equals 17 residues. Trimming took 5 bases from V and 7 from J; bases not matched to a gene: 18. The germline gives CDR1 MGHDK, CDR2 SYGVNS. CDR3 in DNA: TGTGCCAGCAGTTCGTATTACCGGGGGACAGGCGGCTATGAAGCTTTCTTT. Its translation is CASSSYYRGTGGYEAFF.

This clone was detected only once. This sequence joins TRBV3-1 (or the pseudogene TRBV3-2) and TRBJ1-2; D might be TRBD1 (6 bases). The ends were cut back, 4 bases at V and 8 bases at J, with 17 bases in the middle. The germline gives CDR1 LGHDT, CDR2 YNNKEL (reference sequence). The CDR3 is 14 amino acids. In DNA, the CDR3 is TGTGCCAGCAGCCCGCCACAGGGTTTAGGAGGCTACACCTTC. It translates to CASSPPQGLGGYTF.

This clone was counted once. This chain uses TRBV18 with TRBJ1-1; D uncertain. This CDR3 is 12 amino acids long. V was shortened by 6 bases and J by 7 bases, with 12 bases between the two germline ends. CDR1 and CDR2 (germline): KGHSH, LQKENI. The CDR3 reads CASSTREGEAFF. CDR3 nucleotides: TGTGCCAGCTCCACGAGGGAGGGTGAAGCTTTCTTT.

The CDR3 protein is CASSSLGGRFNEQYF. CDR3 in DNA: TGTGCCAGCAGCTCCCTTGGGGGGAGATTCAACGAGCAGTACTTC. The rearrangement joins TRBV5-6 to TRBJ2-7, with D maybe TRBD2 (6 bases). Trimming left V 3 bases short and J 5 bases short, with 18 bases between. The germline V gene has CDR1 SGHDT and CDR2 YYEEEE. The CDR3 extends over 15 amino acids.

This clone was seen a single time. CDR3 in DNA: TGCGCCAGCAGCTTGGTGGGTAGCGTAAGCTCCTACAATGAGCAGTTCTTC. It yields the protein CASSLVGSVSSYNEQFF. The chain is built from TRBV5-1 and TRBJ2-1; TRBD2 might be the D (5 bases). The germline gives CDR1 SGHRS, CDR2 YFSETQ. V was trimmed by 0 bases and J by 0 bases, leaving 13 bases between them. This CDR3 region has 17 residues.

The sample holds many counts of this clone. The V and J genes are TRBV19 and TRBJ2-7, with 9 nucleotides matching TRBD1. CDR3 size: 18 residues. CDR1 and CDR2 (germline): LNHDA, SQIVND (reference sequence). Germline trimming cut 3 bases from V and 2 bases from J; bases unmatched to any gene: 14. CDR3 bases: TGTGCCAGTAGTATCGCCGAACAGGGGGCCGCCGGGACCTACGAGCAGTACTTC. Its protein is CASSIAEQGAAGTYEQYF.

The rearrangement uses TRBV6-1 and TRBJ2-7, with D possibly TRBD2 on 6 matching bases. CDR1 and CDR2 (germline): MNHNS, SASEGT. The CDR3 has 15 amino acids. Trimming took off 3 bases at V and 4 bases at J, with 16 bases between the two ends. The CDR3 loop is CASSDPGTPPYEQYF. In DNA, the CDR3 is TGTGCCAGCAGTGACCCCGGGACTCCCCCGTACGAGCAGTACTTC.

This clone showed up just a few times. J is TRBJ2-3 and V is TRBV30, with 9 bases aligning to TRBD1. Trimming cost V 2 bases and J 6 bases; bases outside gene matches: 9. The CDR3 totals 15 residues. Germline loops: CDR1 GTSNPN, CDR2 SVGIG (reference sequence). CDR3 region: CAWSPRDRVRDTQYF. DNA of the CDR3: TGTGCCTGGAGTCCACGGGACAGGGTGAGGGATACGCAGTATTTT.

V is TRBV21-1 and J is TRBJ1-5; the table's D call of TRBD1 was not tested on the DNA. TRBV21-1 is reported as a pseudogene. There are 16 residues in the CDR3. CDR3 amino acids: CASSPCRGEGPLPQHF. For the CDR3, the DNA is TGTGCCAGCAGCCCCTGCAGGGGAGAGGGTCCCCTCCCCCAGCATTTT.

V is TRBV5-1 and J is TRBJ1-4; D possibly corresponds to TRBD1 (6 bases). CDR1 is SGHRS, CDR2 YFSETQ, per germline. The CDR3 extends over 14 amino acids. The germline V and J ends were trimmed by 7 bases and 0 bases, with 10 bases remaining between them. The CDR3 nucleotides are TGCGCCAGCGCGAAGGGGGCAACTAATGAAAAACTGTTTTTT. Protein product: CASAKGATNEKLFF.

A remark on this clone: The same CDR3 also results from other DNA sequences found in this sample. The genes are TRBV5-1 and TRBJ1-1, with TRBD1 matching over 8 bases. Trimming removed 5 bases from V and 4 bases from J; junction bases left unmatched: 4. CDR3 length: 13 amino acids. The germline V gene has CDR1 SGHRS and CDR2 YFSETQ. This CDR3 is CASSSTGGTEAFF. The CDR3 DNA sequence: TGCGCCAGCAGTTCTACAGGGGGCACTGAAGCTTTCTTT.

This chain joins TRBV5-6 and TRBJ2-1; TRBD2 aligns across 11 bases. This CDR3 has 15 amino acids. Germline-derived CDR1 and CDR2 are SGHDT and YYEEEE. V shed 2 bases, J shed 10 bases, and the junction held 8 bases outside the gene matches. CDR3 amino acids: CASSFLTSGGREQFF. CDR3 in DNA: TGTGCCAGCAGCTTTTTAACTAGCGGGGGACGCGAGCAGTTCTTC.

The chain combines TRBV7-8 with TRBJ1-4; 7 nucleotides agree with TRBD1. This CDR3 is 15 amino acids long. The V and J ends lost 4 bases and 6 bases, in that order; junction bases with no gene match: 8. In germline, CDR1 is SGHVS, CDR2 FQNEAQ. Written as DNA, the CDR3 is TGTGCCAGCAGCTCCTACAGGGGATTAGATGAAAAACTGTTTTTT. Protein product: CASSSYRGLDEKLFF.

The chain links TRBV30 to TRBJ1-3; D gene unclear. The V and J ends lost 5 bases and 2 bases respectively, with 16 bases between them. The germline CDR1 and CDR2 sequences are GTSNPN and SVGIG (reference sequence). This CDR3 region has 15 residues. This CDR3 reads CAWGIGEVAGNTIYF. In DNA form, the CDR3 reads TGTGCCTGGGGAATCGGGGAGGTGGCTGGAAACACCATATATTTT.

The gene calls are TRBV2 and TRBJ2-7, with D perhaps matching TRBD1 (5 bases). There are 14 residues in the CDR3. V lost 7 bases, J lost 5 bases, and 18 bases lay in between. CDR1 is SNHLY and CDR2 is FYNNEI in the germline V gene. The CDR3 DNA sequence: TGTGCCAGCAAAGGGGCTACGACTTGGGACGAGCAGTACTTC. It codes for CASKGATTWDEQYF. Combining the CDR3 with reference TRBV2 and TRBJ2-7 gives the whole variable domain EPEVTQTPSHQVTQMGQEVILRCVPISNHLYFYWYRQILGQKVEFLVSFYNNEISEKSEIFDDQFSVERPDGSNFTLKIRSTKLEDSAMYFCASKGATTWDEQYFGPGTRLTVT.

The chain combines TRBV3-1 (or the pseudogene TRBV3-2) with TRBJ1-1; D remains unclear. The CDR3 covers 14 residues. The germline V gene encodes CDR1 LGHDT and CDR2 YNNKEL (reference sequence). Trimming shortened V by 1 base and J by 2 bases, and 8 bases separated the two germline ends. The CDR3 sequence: CASSQAQDNTEAFF. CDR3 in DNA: TGTGCCAGCAGCCAAGCTCAGGATAACACTGAAGCTTTCTTT.

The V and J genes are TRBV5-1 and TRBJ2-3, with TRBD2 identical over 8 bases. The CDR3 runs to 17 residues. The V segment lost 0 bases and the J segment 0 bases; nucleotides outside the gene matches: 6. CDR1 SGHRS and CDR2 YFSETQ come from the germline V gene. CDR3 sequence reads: CASSLASGGPSTDTQYF. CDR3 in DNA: TGCGCCAGCAGCTTGGCGAGCGGGGGCCCTAGCACAGATACGCAGTATTTT.

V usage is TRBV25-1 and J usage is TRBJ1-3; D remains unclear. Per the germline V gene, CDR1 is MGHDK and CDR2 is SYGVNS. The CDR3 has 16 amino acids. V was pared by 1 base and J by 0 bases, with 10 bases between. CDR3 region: CASSESYYYSGNTIYF. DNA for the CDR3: TGTGCCAGCAGTGAATCCTATTACTACTCTGGAAACACCATATATTTT.

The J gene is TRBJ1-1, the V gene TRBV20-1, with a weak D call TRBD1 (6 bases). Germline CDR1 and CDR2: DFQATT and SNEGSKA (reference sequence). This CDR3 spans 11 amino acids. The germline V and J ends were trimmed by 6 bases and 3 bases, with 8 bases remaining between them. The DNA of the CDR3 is TGCAGTGCCACAGGGTACACTGAAGCTTTCTTT. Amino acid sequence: CSATGYTEAFF.

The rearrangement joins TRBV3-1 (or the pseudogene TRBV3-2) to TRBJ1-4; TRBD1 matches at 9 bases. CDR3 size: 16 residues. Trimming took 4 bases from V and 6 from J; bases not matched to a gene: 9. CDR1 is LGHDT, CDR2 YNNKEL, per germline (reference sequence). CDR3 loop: CASSRFGGQGDEKLFF. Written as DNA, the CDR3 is TGTGCCAGCAGCCGGTTCGGGGGACAGGGTGATGAAAAACTGTTTTTT.

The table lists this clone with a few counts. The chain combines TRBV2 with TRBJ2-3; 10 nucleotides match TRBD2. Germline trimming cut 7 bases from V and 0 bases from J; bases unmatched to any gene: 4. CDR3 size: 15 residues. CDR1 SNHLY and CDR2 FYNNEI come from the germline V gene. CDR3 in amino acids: CASTLAGASTDTQYF. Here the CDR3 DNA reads TGTGCCAGCACCCTAGCGGGAGCTAGCACAGATACGCAGTATTTT. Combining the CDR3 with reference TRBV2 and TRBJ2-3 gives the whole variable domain EPEVTQTPSHQVTQMGQEVILRCVPISNHLYFYWYRQILGQKVEFLVSFYNNEISEKSEIFDDQFSVERPDGSNFTLKIRSTKLEDSAMYFCASTLAGASTDTQYFGPGTRLTVL.

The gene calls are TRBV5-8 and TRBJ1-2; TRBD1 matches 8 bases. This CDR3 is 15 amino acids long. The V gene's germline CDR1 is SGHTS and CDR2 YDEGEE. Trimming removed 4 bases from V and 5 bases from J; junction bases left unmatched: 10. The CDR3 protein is CASSVRDRLFYGYTF. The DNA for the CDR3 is TGTGCCAGCAGCGTTCGGGACAGGCTTTTTTATGGCTACACCTTC.

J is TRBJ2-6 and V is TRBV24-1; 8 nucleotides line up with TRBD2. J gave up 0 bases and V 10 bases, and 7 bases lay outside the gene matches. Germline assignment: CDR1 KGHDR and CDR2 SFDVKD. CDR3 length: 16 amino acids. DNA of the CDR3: TGTGCCACAGCTAGCGGGCCATACTCTGGGGCCAACGTCCTGACTTTC. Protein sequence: CATASGPYSGANVLTF.

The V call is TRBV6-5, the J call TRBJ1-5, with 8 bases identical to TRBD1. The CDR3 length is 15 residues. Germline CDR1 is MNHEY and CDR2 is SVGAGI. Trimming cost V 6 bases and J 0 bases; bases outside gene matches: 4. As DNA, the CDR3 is TGTGCCAGCAGCCCAGGGGGCCATAGCAATCAGCCCCAGCATTTT. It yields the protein CASSPGGHSNQPQHF.

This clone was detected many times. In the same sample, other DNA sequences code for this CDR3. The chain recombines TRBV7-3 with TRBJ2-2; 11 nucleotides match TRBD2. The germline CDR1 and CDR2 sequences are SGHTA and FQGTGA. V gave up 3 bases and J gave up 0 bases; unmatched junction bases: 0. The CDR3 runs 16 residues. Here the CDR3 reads CASSLGLAANTGELFF. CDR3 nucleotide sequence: TGTGCCAGCAGCTTGGGACTAGCGGCGAACACCGGGGAGCTGTTTTTT.

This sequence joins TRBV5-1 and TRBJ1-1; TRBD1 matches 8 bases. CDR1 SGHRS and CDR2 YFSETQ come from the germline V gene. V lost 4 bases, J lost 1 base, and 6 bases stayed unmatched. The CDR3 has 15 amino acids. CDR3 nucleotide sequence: TGCGCCAGCAGCGCCGGGACAGGCCCGAACACTGAAGCTTTCTTT. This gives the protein CASSAGTGPNTEAFF. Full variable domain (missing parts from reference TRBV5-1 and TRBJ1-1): KAGVTQTPRYLIKTRGQQVTLSCSPISGHRSVSWYQQTPGQGLQFLFEYFSETQRNKGNFPGRFSGRQFSNSRSEMNVSTLELGDSALYLCASSAGTGPNTEAFFGQGTRLTVV.